The rows below give T cell receptor beta chains drawn from one sample of a study of OX40 agonist ivuxolimab in advanced cancers. Only in-frame clones appear in the TCRdb table, and some are missing; sequencing was by immunoSEQ multiplex PCR. There are 49,000 or so clones in the sample; around 85% occur only once, and about 14% lies in the top ten. The source was CD4+ or CD8+ T cells sorted from blood, collected in a trial of the OX40 agonist ivuxolimab. These receptor sequences come from an adult with an advanced solid tumor such as melanoma, head and neck, liver or kidney cancer. CDR3s include the opening cysteine and the closing phenylalanine or tryptophan. The D gene is left open where the match is weak. The size field is filled for only some rows; it gives once, few, many or a size class.

J gene: TRBJ1-4; D gene: .; V gene: TRBV7-9; clone size: .; CDR3 DNA: TGTGCCAGCAGCTTACCGGGGAAGGCGGGTGAAAAACTGTTTTTT; CDR3 protein: CASSLPGKAGEKLFF
J gene: TRBJ2-7; D gene: TRBD2; V gene: TRBV10-3; clone size: .; CDR3 DNA: TGTGCCATGAGGACTAGCGGGGATAAGGTCTCCGAGCAGTACTTC; CDR3 protein: CAMRTSGDKVSEQYF
J gene: TRBJ2-2; D gene: .; V gene: TRBV5-1; clone size: .; CDR3 DNA: TGCGCCAGCAGCCATGCGAACACCGGGGAGCTGTTTTTT; CDR3 protein: CASSHANTGELFF
J gene: TRBJ1-4; D gene: .; V gene: TRBV30; clone size: once; CDR3 DNA: TGTGCCTGGAGCGGCCTCGGGGGAAATGAAAAACTGTTTTTT; CDR3 protein: CAWSGLGGNEKLFF
J gene: TRBJ2-1; D gene: .; V gene: TRBV5-1; clone size: .; CDR3 DNA: TGCGCCAGCCGCCGGGACTCTACTTCCTACAATGAGCAGTTCTTC; CDR3 protein: CASRRDSTSYNEQFF
J gene: TRBJ2-5; D gene: TRBD2; V gene: TRBV5-4; clone size: .; CDR3 DNA: TGTGCCAGCAGCGGGGGGGGACTAGCGGGATTGGGAGAGACCCAGTACTTC; CDR3 protein: CASSGGGLAGLGETQYF
J gene: TRBJ1-2; D gene: .; V gene: TRBV12-2; clone size: .; CDR3 DNA: TGTGCAAGTCCCCGGGTGGGGCCCGGACGCTATGGCTACACCTTC; CDR3 protein: CASPRVGPGRYGYTF
J gene: TRBJ2-6; D gene: .; V gene: TRBV15; clone size: .; CDR3 DNA: TGTGCCACCAGCAGAGGGGCTCCGACTTCTGGGGCCAACGTCCTGACTTTC; CDR3 protein: CATSRGAPTSGANVLTF
J gene: TRBJ2-5; D gene: TRBD1; V gene: TRBV6-6; clone size: .; CDR3 DNA: TGTGCCAGCAGCGAGGGGACAGGGGGCTTTGGAGAGACCCAGTACTTC; CDR3 protein: CASSEGTGGFGETQYF
J gene: TRBJ1-4; D gene: .; V gene: TRBV4-1; clone size: .; CDR3 DNA: TGCGCCAGCAGCCAAGGGAGAGTAGGGGGGGCTGAAAAACTGTTTTTT; CDR3 protein: CASSQGRVGGAEKLFF
J gene: TRBJ2-1; D gene: TRBD2; V gene: TRBV11-2; clone size: .; CDR3 DNA: TGTGCCAGCAGCTTAGCCCTTAGCGGGTCCTACAATGAGCAGTTCTTC; CDR3 protein: CASSLALSGSYNEQFF
J gene: TRBJ2-2; D gene: .; V gene: TRBV5-4; clone size: .; CDR3 DNA: TGTGCCAGCAGCTTGGTGGGGGCAACCGGGGAGCTGTTTTTT; CDR3 protein: CASSLVGATGELFF
J gene: TRBJ2-2; D gene: TRBD1; V gene: TRBV10-3; clone size: .; CDR3 DNA: TGTGCCATCAGCCTACAGGGGGCTGGCGGGGAGCTGTTTTTT; CDR3 protein: CAISLQGAGGELFF
J gene: TRBJ1-2; D gene: .; V gene: TRBV6-1; clone size: .; CDR3 DNA: TGTGCCAGCAGTGAAGCCCGAGCCCGGGTTTCCACCTTC; CDR3 protein: CASSEARARVSTF
J gene: TRBJ2-7; D gene: .; V gene: TRBV5-8; clone size: .; CDR3 DNA: TGTGCCAGCAGCCCTAGGTCGGGGGGCACCTCTACTGAGCAGTACTTC; CDR3 protein: CASSPRSGGTSTEQYF
J gene: TRBJ2-3; D gene: .; V gene: TRBV5-1; clone size: once; CDR3 DNA: TGCGCCAGCAGCTTACGCCGGGACTTGAACACAGATACGCAGTATTTT; CDR3 protein: CASSLRRDLNTDTQYF
J gene: TRBJ1-2; D gene: .; V gene: TRBV6-5; clone size: .; CDR3 DNA: TGTGCCAGCAGTTATGGGGGCGCCGGGAACTATGGCTACACCTTC; CDR3 protein: CASSYGGAGNYGYTF
J gene: TRBJ2-1; D gene: .; V gene: TRBV27; clone size: .; CDR3 DNA: TGTGCCAGCAGTTTTCAGGGGACGGGAGTCAATGAGCAGTTCTTC; CDR3 protein: CASSFQGTGVNEQFF
J gene: TRBJ2-1; D gene: .; V gene: TRBV19; clone size: .; CDR3 DNA: TGTGCCAGTAGTCTTGGCCCGTCCTACAATGAGCAGTTCTTC; CDR3 protein: CASSLGPSYNEQFF
J gene: TRBJ2-5; D gene: .; V gene: TRBV28; clone size: .; CDR3 DNA: TGTGCCAGCAGTTTAGTTGGTACAGGAAGACAAGAGACCCAGTACTTC; CDR3 protein: CASSLVGTGRQETQYF
J gene: TRBJ1-1; D gene: .; V gene: TRBV7-3; clone size: once; CDR3 DNA: TGTGCCAGCAGCTTTTCAGGGGTGGAGTACACTGAAGCTTTCTTT; CDR3 protein: CASSFSGVEYTEAFF
J gene: TRBJ2-5; D gene: .; V gene: TRBV10-3; clone size: few; CDR3 DNA: TGTGCCATCAAGGGCAGGGAAGGAGAGACCCAGTACTTC; CDR3 protein: CAIKGREGETQYF
J gene: TRBJ2-7; D gene: .; V gene: TRBV4-1; clone size: .; CDR3 DNA: TGCGCCAGCAGCCAAGCGGCGGGACAGAACTACGAGCAGTACTTC; CDR3 protein: CASSQAAGQNYEQYF
J gene: TRBJ1-6; D gene: .; V gene: TRBV14; clone size: .; CDR3 DNA: TGTGCCAGCAGCCAACTAAATAACCGATATTCACCCCTCCACTTT; CDR3 protein: CASSQLNNRYSPLHF
J gene: TRBJ2-7; D gene: .; V gene: TRBV19; clone size: .; CDR3 DNA: TGTGCCAGTAGTATAGGGTCCTACGAGCAGTACTTC; CDR3 protein: CASSIGSYEQYF
J gene: TRBJ1-3; D gene: TRBD1; V gene: TRBV9; clone size: .; CDR3 DNA: TGTGCCAGCAGCCATCCAGGGACAGTCTCTGGAAACACCATATATTTT; CDR3 protein: CASSHPGTVSGNTIYF
J gene: TRBJ2-1; D gene: .; V gene: TRBV5-1; clone size: .; CDR3 DNA: TGCGCCAGCAGCCCCGTAGCGGAGGCCTACAATGAGCAGTTCTTC; CDR3 protein: CASSPVAEAYNEQFF
J gene: TRBJ2-2; D gene: .; V gene: TRBV5-1; clone size: .; CDR3 DNA: TGCGCCAGCAGCTTGACCGGGGCGCGGAACACCGGGGAGCTGTTTTTT; CDR3 protein: CASSLTGARNTGELFF
J gene: TRBJ1-1; D gene: .; V gene: TRBV19; clone size: .; CDR3 DNA: TGTGCCAGTAGTGAACAGGGAGGGCAAGCTTTCTTT; CDR3 protein: CASSEQGGQAFF
J gene: TRBJ2-1; D gene: TRBD2; V gene: TRBV27; clone size: .; CDR3 DNA: TGTGCCACCAAACGCCAGACTAGCGTCAATGAGCAGTTCTTC; CDR3 protein: CATKRQTSVNEQFF
J gene: TRBJ1-6; D gene: TRBD1; V gene: TRBV19; clone size: .; CDR3 DNA: TGTGCCAGTAGTCCAGGGGGTGACAGATTTTATAATTCACCCCTCCACTTT; CDR3 protein: CASSPGGDRFYNSPLHF
J gene: TRBJ1-4; D gene: .; V gene: TRBV19; clone size: .; CDR3 DNA: TGTGCCAGTAGCTTACAGGGTCCCAATGAAAAACTGTTTTTT; CDR3 protein: CASSLQGPNEKLFF
J gene: TRBJ2-7; D gene: .; V gene: TRBV13; clone size: .; CDR3 DNA: TGTGCCAGCAGCTTCCACTACGAGCAGTACTTC; CDR3 protein: CASSFHYEQYF
J gene: TRBJ1-5; D gene: TRBD1; V gene: TRBV27; clone size: .; CDR3 DNA: TGTGCCAGCAGCCCGGGAGTACAGGGGGTGGGTCAGCCCCAGCATTTT; CDR3 protein: CASSPGVQGVGQPQHF
J gene: TRBJ2-1; D gene: .; V gene: TRBV2; clone size: .; CDR3 DNA: TGTGCCAGCATCCTAAGGCGTACCTACAATGAGCAGTTCTTC; CDR3 protein: CASILRRTYNEQFF
J gene: TRBJ2-7; D gene: .; V gene: TRBV6-6; clone size: once; CDR3 DNA: TGTGCCAGCAGTTACTCAGGAGGCGGCTCCTACGAGCAGTACTTC; CDR3 protein: CASSYSGGGSYEQYF
J gene: TRBJ2-2; D gene: TRBD2; V gene: TRBV18; clone size: .; CDR3 DNA: TGTGCCAGCTCACCACTTAGCGGGATGAACACCGGGGAGCTGTTTTTT; CDR3 protein: CASSPLSGMNTGELFF
J gene: TRBJ2-2; D gene: .; V gene: TRBV9; clone size: .; CDR3 DNA: TGTGCCAGCAGCTCCCCCGGGGTCTCGAACACCGGGGAGCTGTTTTTT; CDR3 protein: CASSSPGVSNTGELFF
J gene: TRBJ2-5; D gene: .; V gene: TRBV10-3; clone size: .; CDR3 DNA: TGTGCCATCAGTGCGCGACAGCAAGAGACCCAGTACTTC; CDR3 protein: CAISARQQETQYF
J gene: TRBJ2-7; D gene: TRBD1; V gene: TRBV6-5; clone size: .; CDR3 DNA: TGTGCCGGCAGTTCCGGGACAGGGAGCCACGAGCAGTACTTC; CDR3 protein: CAGSSGTGSHEQYF
J gene: TRBJ2-1; D gene: TRBD2; V gene: TRBV29-1; clone size: .; CDR3 DNA: TGCAGCGTTGAACTTAGCGGGAGGGCTAATGAGCAGTTCTTC; CDR3 protein: CSVELSGRANEQFF
J gene: TRBJ2-7; D gene: TRBD1; V gene: TRBV18; clone size: .; CDR3 DNA: TGTGCCAGCTCACCAAGCGGGCAGGGGGCGACTTTGGAGCAGTACTTC; CDR3 protein: CASSPSGQGATLEQYF
J gene: TRBJ2-5; D gene: TRBD1; V gene: TRBV9; clone size: .; CDR3 DNA: TGTGCCAGCAGCGTGGGACAGGGTTTGGAGACCCAGTACTTC; CDR3 protein: CASSVGQGLETQYF
J gene: TRBJ2-3; D gene: .; V gene: TRBV5-1; clone size: .; CDR3 DNA: TGCGCCAGCAGTCGGACCGACAGACCAAGCACATTAGATACGCAGTATTTT; CDR3 protein: CASSRTDRPSTLDTQYF
J gene: TRBJ2-3; D gene: .; V gene: TRBV19; clone size: .; CDR3 DNA: TGTGCCAGTAGTATAGGACAGACAGATACGCAGTATTTT; CDR3 protein: CASSIGQTDTQYF
J gene: TRBJ2-5; D gene: .; V gene: TRBV5-1; clone size: once; CDR3 DNA: TGCGCCAGCAGCTTGGATGGCAGGGAGACCCAGTACTTC; CDR3 protein: CASSLDGRETQYF
J gene: TRBJ2-3; D gene: .; V gene: TRBV5-6; clone size: .; CDR3 DNA: TGTGCCAGCAGCCAATTTAGCGGATTCACAGATACGCAGTATTTT; CDR3 protein: CASSQFSGFTDTQYF
J gene: TRBJ1-2; D gene: .; V gene: TRBV7-9; clone size: once; CDR3 DNA: TGTGCCAGCAGCTCGTACAGGGTTGGTGAAAACTATGGCTACACCTTC; CDR3 protein: CASSSYRVGENYGYTF
J gene: TRBJ1-2; D gene: TRBD1; V gene: TRBV6-1; clone size: .; CDR3 DNA: TGTGCCAGCAGTGTAGGACAGGGTAACTATGGCTACACCTTC; CDR3 protein: CASSVGQGNYGYTF
J gene: TRBJ1-4; D gene: .; V gene: TRBV5-1; clone size: .; CDR3 DNA: TGCGCCAGCAGCTTGTTCATTAATGAAAAACTGTTTTTT; CDR3 protein: CASSLFINEKLFF
J gene: TRBJ2-3; D gene: .; V gene: TRBV7-3; clone size: .; CDR3 DNA: TGTGCCAGCAGCCCCCGTAAGGGCACAGATACGCAGTATTTT; CDR3 protein: CASSPRKGTDTQYF
J gene: TRBJ2-2; D gene: .; V gene: TRBV7-2; clone size: .; CDR3 DNA: TGTGCCAGCAGTCGGGACGCGGTAACCGGGGAGCTGTTTTTT; CDR3 protein: CASSRDAVTGELFF
J gene: TRBJ2-3; D gene: TRBD2; V gene: TRBV6-6; clone size: .; CDR3 DNA: TGTGCCAGCAGTTACTCGGGCGGGAGTTCGGTAGATACGCAGTATTTT; CDR3 protein: CASSYSGGSSVDTQYF